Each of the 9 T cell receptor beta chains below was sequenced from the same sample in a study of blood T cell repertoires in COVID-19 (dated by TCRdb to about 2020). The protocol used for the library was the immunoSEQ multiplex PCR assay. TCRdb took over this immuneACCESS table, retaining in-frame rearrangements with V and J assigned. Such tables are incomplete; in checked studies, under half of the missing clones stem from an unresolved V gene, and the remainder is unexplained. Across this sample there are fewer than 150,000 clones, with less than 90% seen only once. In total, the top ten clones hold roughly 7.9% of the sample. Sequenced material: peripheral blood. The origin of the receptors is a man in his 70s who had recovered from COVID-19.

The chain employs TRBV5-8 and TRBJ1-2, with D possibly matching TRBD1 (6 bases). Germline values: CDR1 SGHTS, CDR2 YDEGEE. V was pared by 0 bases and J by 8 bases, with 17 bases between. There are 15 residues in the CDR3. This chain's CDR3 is CASSLAGRGMQGYTF. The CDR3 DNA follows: TGTGCCAGCAGCTTGGCGGGCAGGGGAATGCAAGGCTACACCTTC.

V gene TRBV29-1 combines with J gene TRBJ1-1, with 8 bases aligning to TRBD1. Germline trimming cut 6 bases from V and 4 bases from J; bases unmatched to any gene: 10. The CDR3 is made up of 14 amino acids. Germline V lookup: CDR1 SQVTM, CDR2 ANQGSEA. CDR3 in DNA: TGCAGCGTGGCTAGGACAGGGTGGGGCACTGAAGCTTTCTTT. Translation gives CSVARTGWGTEAFF.

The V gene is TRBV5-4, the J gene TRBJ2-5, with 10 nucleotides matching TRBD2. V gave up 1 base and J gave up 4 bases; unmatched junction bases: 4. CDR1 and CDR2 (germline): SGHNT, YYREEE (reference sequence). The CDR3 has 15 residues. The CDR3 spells CASSLSLAGAETQYF. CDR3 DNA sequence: TGTGCCAGCAGCTTGAGTCTAGCGGGAGCAGAGACCCAGTACTTC.

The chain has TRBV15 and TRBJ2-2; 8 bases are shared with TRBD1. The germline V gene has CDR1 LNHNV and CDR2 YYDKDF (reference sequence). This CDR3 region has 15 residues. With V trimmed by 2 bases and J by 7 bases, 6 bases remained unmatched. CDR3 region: CATSRRGQAIGELFF. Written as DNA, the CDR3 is TGTGCCACCAGCAGACGGGGACAGGCCATCGGGGAGCTGTTTTTT.

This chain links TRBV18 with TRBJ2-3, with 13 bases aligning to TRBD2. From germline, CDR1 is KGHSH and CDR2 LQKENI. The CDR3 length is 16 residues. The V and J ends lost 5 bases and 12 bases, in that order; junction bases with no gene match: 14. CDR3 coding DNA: TGTGCCAGCTCAGCTCCCGGGACTAGCGGGACTTCTCACCAGTATTTT. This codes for CASSAPGTSGTSHQYF.

The CDR3 sequence is CASSQDREGDTQYF. Here the CDR3 DNA reads TGTGCCAGCAGCCAGGACAGGGAAGGGGATACGCAGTATTTT. The rearrangement joins TRBV7-3 to TRBJ2-3, with TRBD1 matching over 8 bases. Germline trimming cut 5 bases from V and 6 bases from J; bases unmatched to any gene: 7. Per germline, CDR1 SGHTA and CDR2 FQGTGA. The CDR3 sequence is 14 residues long.

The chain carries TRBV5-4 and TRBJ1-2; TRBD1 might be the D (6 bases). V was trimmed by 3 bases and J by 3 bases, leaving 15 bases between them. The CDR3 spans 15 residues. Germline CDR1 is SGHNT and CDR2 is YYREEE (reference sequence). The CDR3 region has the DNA TGTGCCAGCAGCTCCCCAGGGGTTTGGCACTATGGCTACACCTTC. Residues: CASSSPGVWHYGYTF.

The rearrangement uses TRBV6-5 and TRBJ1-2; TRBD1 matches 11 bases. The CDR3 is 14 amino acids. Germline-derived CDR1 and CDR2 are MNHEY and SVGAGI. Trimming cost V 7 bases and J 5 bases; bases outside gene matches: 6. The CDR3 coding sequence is TGTGCCAGCATTCGGACAGGGGGCGGTTATGGCTACACCTTC. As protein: CASIRTGGGYGYTF.

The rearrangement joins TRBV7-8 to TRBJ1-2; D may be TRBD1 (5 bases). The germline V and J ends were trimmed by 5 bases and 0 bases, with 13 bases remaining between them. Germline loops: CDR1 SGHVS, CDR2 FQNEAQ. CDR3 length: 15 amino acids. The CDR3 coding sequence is TGTGCCAGCAGCACCATGACAGCAGCTAACTATGGCTACACCTTC. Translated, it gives CASSTMTAANYGYTF.